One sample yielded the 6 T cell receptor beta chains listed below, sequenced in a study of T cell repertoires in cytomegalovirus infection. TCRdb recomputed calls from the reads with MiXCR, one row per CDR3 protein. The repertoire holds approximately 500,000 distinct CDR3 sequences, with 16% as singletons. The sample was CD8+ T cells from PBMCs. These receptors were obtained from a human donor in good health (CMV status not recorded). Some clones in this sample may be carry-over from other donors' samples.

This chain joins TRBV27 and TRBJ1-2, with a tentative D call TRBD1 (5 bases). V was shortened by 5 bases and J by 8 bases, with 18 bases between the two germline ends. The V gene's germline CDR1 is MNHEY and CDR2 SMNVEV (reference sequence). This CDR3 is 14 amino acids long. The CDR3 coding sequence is TGTGCCAGCAGTCCCGGGACTTCGCTAGAGGGCTACACCTTC. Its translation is CASSPGTSLEGYTF.

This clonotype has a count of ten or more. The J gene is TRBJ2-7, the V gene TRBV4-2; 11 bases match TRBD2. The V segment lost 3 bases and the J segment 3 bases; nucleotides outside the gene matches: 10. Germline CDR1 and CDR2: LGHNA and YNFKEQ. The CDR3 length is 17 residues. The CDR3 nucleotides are TGTGCCAGCAGCCAGGTAGGAGGGGGACTAGCGGTCTACGAGCAGTACTTC. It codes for CASSQVGGGLAVYEQYF.

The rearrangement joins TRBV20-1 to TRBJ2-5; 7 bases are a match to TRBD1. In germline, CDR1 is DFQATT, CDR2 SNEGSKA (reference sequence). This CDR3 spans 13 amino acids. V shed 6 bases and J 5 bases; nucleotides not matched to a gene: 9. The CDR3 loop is CSASWDSLETQYF. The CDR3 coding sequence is TGCAGTGCCAGTTGGGACAGTTTGGAGACCCAGTACTTC.

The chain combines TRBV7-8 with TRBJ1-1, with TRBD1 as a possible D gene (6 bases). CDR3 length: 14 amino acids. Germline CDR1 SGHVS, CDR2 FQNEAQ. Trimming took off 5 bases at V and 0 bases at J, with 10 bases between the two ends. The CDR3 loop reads CASSPGEMNTEAFF. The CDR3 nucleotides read TGTGCCAGCAGCCCAGGGGAAATGAACACTGAAGCTTTCTTT.

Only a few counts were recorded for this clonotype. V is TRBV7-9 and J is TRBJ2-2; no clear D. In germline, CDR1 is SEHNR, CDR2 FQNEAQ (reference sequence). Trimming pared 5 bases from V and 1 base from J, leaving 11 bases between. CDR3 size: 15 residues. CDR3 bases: TGTGCCAGCAGCACTCACACGGAGAACACCGGGGAGCTGTTTTTT. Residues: CASSTHTENTGELFF.

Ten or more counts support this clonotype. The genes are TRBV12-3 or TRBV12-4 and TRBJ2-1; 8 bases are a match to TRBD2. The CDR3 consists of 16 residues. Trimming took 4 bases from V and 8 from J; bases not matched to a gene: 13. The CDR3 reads CASSYPFGGGRDEQFF. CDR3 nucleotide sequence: TGTGCCAGCAGTTACCCCTTCGGGGGGGGCCGGGATGAGCAGTTCTTC.